This T cell receptor (beta chain) was retrieved from a study of T cell responses to AZD1222 COVID-19 vaccine. Overall study findings and caveats: Recipients of AZD1222 seropositive at baseline numbered only five or six. Close to half of all spike-specific TCRs reportedly target regions of the variants that are unmutated. The donor cohort was predominantly white British with a female majority, and clonal diversity may have been underestimated.

This clone was recorded once. What it recognizes is unknown. Libraries were prepared by immunoSEQ multiplex PCR; TCRdb keeps only in-frame clonotypes and omits some of them. This sample has 100,000 to 110,000 clones, with nearly 95% found just once. The V end lost 4 bases, the J end lost 10 bases, and 11 bases lay between the germline ends. The CDR3 totals 13 residues. Germline V lookup: CDR1 SEHNR, CDR2 FQNEAQ (reference sequence). The J gene is TRBJ1-6, the V gene TRBV7-9; a weak D match, TRBD1 (5 bases). The sequences come from peripheral blood, collected on day 0 of AZD1222 vaccination. This TCR came from an adult in good health. CDR3 region: CASSWDFSSPLHF. The CDR3 DNA reads as TGTGCCAGCAGCTGGGACTTTAGCTCACCCCTCCACTTT.